This record looks at one T cell receptor (beta chain) sequence and its context. TCRdb's copy holds only in-frame clones and misses some; the assay was immunoSEQ multiplex PCR. Among 40,000 to 45,000 clones, about 95% were seen once, and the ten largest hold over 1.5%. Germline V gives CDR1 SNHLY, CDR2 FYNNEI. There are 12 residues in the CDR3. The V gene lost 3 bases and the J gene lost 2 bases, with 3 bases spanning the gap. The data were taken from a study of preoperative IRX-2 immunotherapy in early breast cancer. Sample treatment: preoperative locoregional IRX-2 cytokine immunotherapy. Patients received preoperative, locoregional IRX-2 cytokine immunotherapy in a phase Ib study.

This receptor was identified in a human donor with breast cancer. Sample: tumor tissue, taken after IRX-2 immunotherapy. This chain uses TRBV2 with TRBJ2-3, with D unresolved. The CDR3 is CASSDPTDTQYF. The CDR3 region has the DNA TGTGCCAGCAGTGACCCCACAGATACGCAGTATTTT.